A selection of T cell receptor beta chains follows, all from one sample in a study of cytomegalovirus exposure and HLA in healthy donors. The table came from immunoSEQ multiplex PCR; TCRdb's copy has only in-frame clones and leaves some out. The profile shows about 130,000 clones, approximately 82% of them singletons. The material sequenced was PBMCs. The receptor set was obtained from a boy aged 2 to 10 in good health and CMV-seronegative. Both conserved end residues are part of each CDR3. A D gene is named only where the DNA matches it firmly. Size is stated for part of the rows, as once, few or many counts, or as a class when the clone is expanded.

length: 16
size: once
D: -
V: TRBV14
J: TRBJ2-1
CDR3: CASSQVGQLLYNEQFF
DNA: TGTGCCAGCAGCCAAGTGGGGCAGCTCCTCTACAATGAGCAGTTCTTC

length: 14
size: -
D: TRBD2
V: TRBV2
J: TRBJ2-2
CDR3: CAIRTSGSAGELFF
DNA: TGTGCCATCAGGACTAGCGGGAGCGCCGGGGAGCTGTTTTTT

length: 16
size: -
D: TRBD2
V: TRBV29-1
J: TRBJ2-1
CDR3: CSVEGRGGRSYNEQFF
DNA: TGCAGCGTTGAAGGTCGCGGGGGGCGCTCCTACAATGAGCAGTTCTTC

length: 14
size: -
D: TRBD1
V: TRBV5-1
J: TRBJ1-4
CDR3: CASSPGQGYEKLFF
DNA: TGCGCCAGCAGCCCGGGACAGGGGTATGAAAAACTGTTTTTT

length: 15
size: -
D: TRBD1
V: TRBV27
J: TRBJ1-1
CDR3: CASSPTPGQGTEAFF
DNA: TGTGCCAGCAGTCCCACCCCGGGACAGGGAACTGAAGCTTTCTTT

length: 15
size: -
D: TRBD1
V: TRBV2
J: TRBJ1-2
CDR3: CASSKNQGGSEGYTF
DNA: TGTGCCAGCAGCAAAAACCAGGGGGGATCGGAAGGCTACACCTTC

length: 15
size: -
D: -
V: TRBV6-4
J: TRBJ2-2
CDR3: CATHEGPEPTGELFF
DNA: TGTGCCACCCACGAGGGCCCCGAGCCCACCGGGGAGCTGTTTTTT

length: 13
size: -
D: -
V: TRBV5-4
J: TRBJ2-1
CDR3: CASSLFPSNEQFF
DNA: TGTGCCAGCAGCTTGTTCCCCTCCAATGAGCAGTTCTTC

length: 14
size: -
D: TRBD2
V: TRBV7-9
J: TRBJ2-6
CDR3: CASTAGGGANVLTF
DNA: TGTGCCAGCACGGCGGGGGGAGGGGCCAACGTCCTGACTTTC

length: 15
size: -
D: -
V: TRBV13
J: TRBJ2-3
CDR3: CASSLWQGPIDTQYF
DNA: TGTGCCAGCAGCTTATGGCAGGGTCCCATAGATACGCAGTATTTT

length: 15
size: -
D: -
V: TRBV9
J: TRBJ1-1
CDR3: CASSVEGNRVTEAFF
DNA: TGTGCCAGCAGCGTAGAGGGGAACAGGGTCACTGAAGCTTTCTTT

length: 16
size: -
D: -
V: TRBV15
J: TRBJ2-1
CDR3: CATSAVKLDGANEQFF
DNA: TGTGCCACCAGCGCCGTGAAGCTAGATGGGGCCAATGAGCAGTTCTTC

length: 15
size: -
D: -
V: TRBV4-2
J: TRBJ2-1
CDR3: CASSPYRDWDNEQFF
DNA: TGTGCCAGCAGCCCCTACAGGGATTGGGACAATGAGCAGTTCTTC

length: 14
size: -
D: TRBD1
V: TRBV30
J: TRBJ1-3
CDR3: CAWSAGTGGDTIYF
DNA: TGTGCCTGGAGCGCCGGGACAGGGGGGGACACCATATATTTT

length: 15
size: few
D: -
V: TRBV19
J: TRBJ1-3
CDR3: CASSTIQVSGNTIYF
DNA: TGTGCCAGTTCCACCATACAGGTCTCTGGAAACACCATATATTTT

length: 14
size: -
D: -
V: TRBV5-4
J: TRBJ1-1
CDR3: CASSLAALRTEAFF
DNA: TGTGCCAGCAGCTTGGCGGCCCTGCGGACTGAAGCTTTCTTT

length: 15
size: -
D: -
V: TRBV11-2
J: TRBJ2-1
CDR3: CASSLDDSSYNEQFF
DNA: TGTGCCAGCAGCTTAGACGACAGTTCTTACAATGAGCAGTTCTTC

length: 14
size: -
D: -
V: TRBV5-1
J: TRBJ1-1
CDR3: CASRRGRGDTEAFF
DNA: TGCGCCAGCCGTAGGGGCAGGGGAGACACTGAAGCTTTCTTT

length: 14
size: -
D: TRBD2
V: TRBV5-1
J: TRBJ2-7
CDR3: CASSLASGGYEQYF
DNA: TGCGCCAGCAGCTTGGCCAGCGGGGGATACGAGCAGTACTTC

length: 15
size: once
D: -
V: TRBV9
J: TRBJ1-2
CDR3: CASTPGGEANYGYTF
DNA: TGTGCCAGCACCCCGGGGGGAGAAGCTAACTATGGCTACACCTTC

length: 19
size: -
D: -
V: TRBV19
J: TRBJ1-3
CDR3: CASSIRGFGRDSSGNTIYF
DNA: TGTGCCAGTAGTATAAGGGGATTCGGACGCGATAGCTCTGGAAACACCATATATTTT

length: 13
size: -
D: TRBD1
V: TRBV29-1
J: TRBJ2-5
CDR3: CSVRQGTQETQYF
DNA: TGCAGCGTTCGACAGGGGACCCAAGAGACCCAGTACTTC

length: 15
size: few
D: TRBD1
V: TRBV6-1
J: TRBJ1-2
CDR3: CASSAPPQGAGGYTF
DNA: TGTGCCAGCAGTGCACCCCCCCAGGGGGCGGGAGGCTACACCTTC

length: 14
size: -
D: TRBD2
V: TRBV7-2
J: TRBJ2-1
CDR3: CASSPEGRLADQFF
DNA: TGTGCCAGCAGCCCCGAGGGCCGACTAGCGGATCAGTTCTTC

length: 16
size: -
D: -
V: TRBV7-9
J: TRBJ2-1
CDR3: CASSSLLGSSYNEQFF
DNA: TGTGCCAGCAGCTCGTTACTAGGGAGCTCCTACAATGAGCAGTTCTTC

length: 16
size: -
D: -
V: TRBV19
J: TRBJ1-1
CDR3: CASSIGRRGGLAEAFF
DNA: TGTGCCAGTAGTATAGGACGGAGAGGAGGGCTGGCTGAAGCTTTCTTT

length: 15
size: few
D: TRBD1
V: TRBV2
J: TRBJ2-7
CDR3: CASSGGDRALGEQYF
DNA: TGTGCCAGCAGTGGGGGAGACAGGGCCCTGGGGGAGCAGTACTTC

length: 13
size: -
D: TRBD1
V: TRBV2
J: TRBJ2-3
CDR3: CASSGIRNRGVYF
DNA: TGTGCCAGCAGCGGAATCCGAAACAGGGGGGTGTATTTT

length: 16
size: once
D: TRBD1
V: TRBV5-1
J: TRBJ1-1
CDR3: CASSPWDRVMNTEAFF
DNA: TGCGCCAGCAGCCCCTGGGACAGGGTCATGAACACTGAAGCTTTCTTT

length: 16
size: -
D: -
V: TRBV11-2
J: TRBJ2-7
CDR3: CASSFRVASPSYEQYF
DNA: TGTGCCAGCAGCTTTAGGGTGGCTAGCCCCTCGTACGAGCAGTACTTC

length: 13
size: -
D: -
V: TRBV6-5
J: TRBJ2-2
CDR3: CASSYLEGGELFF
DNA: TGTGCCAGCAGTTATCTGGAGGGCGGGGAGCTGTTTTTT

length: 15
size: -
D: TRBD1
V: TRBV6-1
J: TRBJ2-2
CDR3: CASSRQGPGTGEPFF
DNA: TGTGCCAGCAGCCGACAGGGGCCCGGAACCGGGGAGCCGTTTTTT

length: 14
size: -
D: -
V: TRBV7-9
J: TRBJ1-2
CDR3: CASSPGYDNYGYTF
DNA: TGTGCCAGCAGCCCGGGATACGACAACTATGGCTACACCTTC